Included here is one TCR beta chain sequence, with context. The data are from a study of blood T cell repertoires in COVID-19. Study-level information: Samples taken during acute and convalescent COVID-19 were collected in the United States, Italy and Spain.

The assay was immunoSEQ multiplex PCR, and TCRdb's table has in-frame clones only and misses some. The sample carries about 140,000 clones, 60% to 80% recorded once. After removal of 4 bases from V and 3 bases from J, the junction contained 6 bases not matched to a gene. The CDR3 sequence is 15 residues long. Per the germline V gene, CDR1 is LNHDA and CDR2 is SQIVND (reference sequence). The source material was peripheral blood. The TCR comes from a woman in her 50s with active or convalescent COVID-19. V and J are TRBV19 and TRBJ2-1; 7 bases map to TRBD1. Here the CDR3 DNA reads TGTGCCAGTAGTAGCCCAGGACAGGACTACAATGAGCAGTTCTTC. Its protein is CASSSPGQDYNEQFF. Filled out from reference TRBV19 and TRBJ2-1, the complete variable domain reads DGGITQSPKYLFRKEGQNVTLSCEQNLNHDAMYWYRQDPGQGLRLIYYSQIVNDFQKGDIAEGYSVSREKKESFPLTVTSAQKNPTAFYLCASSSPGQDYNEQFFGPGTRLTVL.